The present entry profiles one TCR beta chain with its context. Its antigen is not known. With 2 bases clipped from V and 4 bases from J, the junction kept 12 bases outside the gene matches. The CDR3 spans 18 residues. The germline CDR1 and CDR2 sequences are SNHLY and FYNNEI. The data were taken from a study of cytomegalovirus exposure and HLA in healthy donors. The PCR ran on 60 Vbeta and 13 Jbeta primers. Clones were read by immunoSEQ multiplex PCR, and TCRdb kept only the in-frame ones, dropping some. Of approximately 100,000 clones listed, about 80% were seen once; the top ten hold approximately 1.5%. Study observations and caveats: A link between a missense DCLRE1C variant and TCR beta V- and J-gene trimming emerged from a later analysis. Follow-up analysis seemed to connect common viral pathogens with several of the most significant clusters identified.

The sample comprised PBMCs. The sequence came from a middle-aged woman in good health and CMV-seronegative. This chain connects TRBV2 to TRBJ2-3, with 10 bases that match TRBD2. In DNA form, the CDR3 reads TGTGCCAGCAGTGAACCTAGCGGGAGAAGTGAGTACGCAGATACGCAGTATTTT. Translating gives CASSEPSGRSEYADTQYF.